This T cell receptor beta chain was identified in a study of T cells in women clearing cervical HPV infection. The wider study: Blood came at first lesion visit for cases, post-clearance for controls.

Findings and limits, study-wide: Controls had more TRBV6-7 (approximately 0.15%) than cases (around 0.11%).

Germline V gives CDR1 WSHSY, CDR2 SAAADI. The CDR3 is 15 amino acids. Trimming cost V 2 bases and J 1 base; bases outside gene matches: 3. HPV was found by MY09/MY11 PCR and dot-blot genotyping. About this clone: Its specificity is unknown. With the read ending 3 residues before the CDR3 end, the germline J gene is used to fill in that end.

TCR beta CDR3 amplified by multiplex PCR from roughly 1,100 ng genomic DNA. Assay: immunoSEQ multiplex PCR; the TCRdb copy retains only in-frame clones and omits some. The sample includes roughly 20,000 clones. The sequencing input was blood buffy coat. This chain links TRBV10-2 with TRBJ1-1; 8 nucleotides align to TRBD1. The TCR was taken from a woman aged 18-70 years with a cervical HPV16 infection that either progressed to CIN3+ or cleared (not recorded which). The CDR3 loop reads CASSESQGANTEAFF. Partial CDR3 DNA: TGCGCCAGCAGTGAGAGTCAGGGGGCGAACACTGAA.